A single T cell receptor (beta chain) is shown here with its context. The data derive from a study of neoadjuvant anti-PD-1 for oral cavity cancer. This sample's time point: after neoadjuvant nivolumab, at surgical resection. Blood cells were analyzed directly, without culture or expansion. TCRdb's copy holds only in-frame clones and misses some; the assay was immunoSEQ multiplex PCR. The data hold approximately 13,000 clones, with about 77% observed a single time. The sequences come from PBMCs, collected after nivolumab (anti-PD-1) treatment. The clonotype originates from a person between 40 and 85 years old with oral cavity squamous cell carcinoma.

CDR3 residues: CASRDRSGNTIYF. The CDR3 DNA sequence: TGTGCCAGCAGGGACAGATCTGGAAACACCATATATTTT. This chain connects TRBV2 to TRBJ1-3; a weak D match, TRBD1 (6 bases). The length of the CDR3 is 13 residues. Germline lookup yields CDR1 SNHLY and CDR2 FYNNEI. V lost 6 bases, J lost 1 base, and 7 bases lay in between.